This T cell receptor (beta chain) was observed in a study of blood T cell repertoires in COVID-19. Study context: Italy, Spain and the United States were the sources of the convalescent and acute COVID-19 samples. PBMCs, B-cell-depleted T cells, or T cells provided the cDNA or gDNA that made up the material.

The germline V gene encodes CDR1 KGHSH and CDR2 LQKENI. The CDR3 is 13 amino acids. With 1 base removed from V and 8 bases from J, the gap between germline ends came to 6 bases. Measured with immunoSEQ multiplex PCR; TCRdb has only the in-frame clones, and not every one. Among nearly 350,000 clones listed, about nine tenths were seen once. The receptor was isolated from a woman in her 70s with COVID-19, enrolled during active disease. The sequenced sample consisted of peripheral blood. The chain has TRBV18 and TRBJ1-6, with D perhaps TRBD1 (6 bases). CDR3 in amino acids: CASSPQGDSPLHF. The CDR3 region has the DNA TGTGCCAGCTCACCACAGGGGGATTCACCCCTCCACTTT.